This T cell receptor (beta chain) comes out of a study of blood T cell repertoires in COVID-19 (TCRdb year 2020). In the study overall: Samples covering the acute and convalescent phases of COVID-19 were provided by collaborators in the United States, Italy and Spain. The prospective study material was composed of cDNA or gDNA derived from T cells, B-cell-depleted T cells, or PBMCs. The dataset comprised deeply sampled blood TCRbeta repertoires from subjects exposed to, actively infected with, or recovered from COVID-19. A freely available public database, intended as a resource for researchers studying the immune response to SARS-CoV-2, is where the repertoires were released. Samples came from the ongoing ImmuneRACE study (first 160 participants) plus 1,254 subjects from 6 global collaborators. Sample metadata almost always included a de-identified subject ID, COVID-19 status, age in years and sex. Where available, HLA class I and class II types were taken from metadata supplied by the sample provider and were not determined by assay-based typing.

TCRbeta CDR3 regions were amplified from genomic DNA using the immunoSEQ Assay, a bias-controlled multiplex PCR. The study's processing was this. Within the assay, amplification of reference gene primers was used to estimate how many nucleated cells each sample contained. Sequence reads were collapsed and filtered to measure the absolute abundance of every unique TCRbeta CDR3 rearrangement. For each sample, productive Simpson clonality was calculated as the square root of Simpson's diversity index over productive rearrangements. As stored in TCRdb, this immuneACCESS dataset retains in-frame rearrangements with V and J assigned. A fraction of the clones does not appear; measured against another copy, unresolved V genes explain less than half of the discrepancy, and the remainder lacks a known reason. V and J calls and clone size follow that table, whereas D and trimming were derived from the DNA. The sample table holds tens of thousands of clones, of which around nine tenths were seen once. The ten largest clones capture roughly 13% of the sample.

Results the study describes overall, beyond this receptor: How much clinical and demographic metadata was included differed by source and by participant, and the metadata was provided uncurated.

Each collaborating institution followed its own protocols to collect whole blood in K2EDTA tubes. For TCRbeta analysis, collaborators shipped samples as frozen whole blood, isolated PBMCs, or DNA extracted from either of those sample types. In the case of this clone: No antigen is known for it. No base quality values were provided; no much bigger clone lies one nucleotide off.

V was cut back by 1 base and J by 1 base, leaving a gap of 9 bases between them. As encoded in the germline V gene (reference sequence), CDR1 is LNHNV while CDR2 is YYDKDF. There are 15 amino acids in the CDR3, from cysteine to phenylalanine inclusive. Just CDR3 DNA is preserved here, 45 bases in frame from base 1. The TCR comes from a human donor in a cohort sampled during active COVID-19. The donor label of this sample is uncertain. The sequenced material came from peripheral blood. The rearrangement joined TRBV15 to TRBJ2-3, with TRBD2 tentatively as D gene (6 bases match). The CDR3 region has the sequence CATSRVREGTDTQYF. The DNA reads as follows: TGTGCCACCAGCAGAGTCAGGGAGGGCACAGATACGCAGTATTTT.